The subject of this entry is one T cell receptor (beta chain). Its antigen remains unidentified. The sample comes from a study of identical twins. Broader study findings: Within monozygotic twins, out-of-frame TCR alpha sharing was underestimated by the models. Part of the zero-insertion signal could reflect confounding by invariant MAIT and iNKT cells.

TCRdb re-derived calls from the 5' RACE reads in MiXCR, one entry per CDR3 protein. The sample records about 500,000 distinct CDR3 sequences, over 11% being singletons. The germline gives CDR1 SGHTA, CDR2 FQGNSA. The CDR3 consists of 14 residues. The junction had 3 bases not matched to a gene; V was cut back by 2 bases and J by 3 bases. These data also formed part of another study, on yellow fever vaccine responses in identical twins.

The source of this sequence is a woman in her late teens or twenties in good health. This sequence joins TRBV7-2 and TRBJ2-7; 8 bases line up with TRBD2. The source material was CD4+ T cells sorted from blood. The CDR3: CASSLRGTSYEQYF. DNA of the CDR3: TGTGCCAGCAGCTTAAGGGGGACTAGCTACGAGCAGTACTTC.